The present entry profiles one TCR beta chain with its context. The sample is drawn from a study of technical replicates of blood from a handful of donors. The data were produced by immunoSEQ multiplex PCR, yet TCRdb's version contains in-frame clones alone and is incomplete. The sample yields more than 90,000 clones, approximately 95% seen once. V was pared by 6 bases and J by 8 bases, with 20 bases between. The germline V gene encodes CDR1 MNHEY and CDR2 SMNVEV (reference sequence). The CDR3 is 15 amino acids. The clonotype originates from a human donor in good health. The genes are TRBV27 and TRBJ2-1; the D gene is possibly TRBD2 (6 bases). Sequencing was done on a sample of T cells isolated from PBMCs. CDR3 region: CASRRTPFGSDEQFF. In DNA form, the CDR3 reads TGTGCCAGCAGACGGACCCCTTTCGGGAGCGATGAGCAGTTCTTC.